The next 12 T cell receptor beta chains were all read from a single sample in a study of CD8 T cells in ankylosing spondylitis. TCRdb passed the 5' RACE reads through MiXCR, listing each CDR3 protein once. The data show 150,000 to 200,000 distinct CDR3 sequences, 11% seen once. The source material was blood, either unsorted or a sorted T cell fraction (not recorded which). Receptors originate from a male donor with ankylosing spondylitis or in good health (not recorded which).

The sample holds many counts of this clonotype. V gene TRBV6-5 combines with J gene TRBJ2-3; TRBD2 might be the D (5 bases). V lost 0 bases, J lost 2 bases, and 9 bases lay in between. Germline-derived CDR1 and CDR2 are MNHEY and SVGAGI. There are 15 residues in the CDR3. CDR3 nucleotides: TGTGCCAGCAGTTACTCTCCGGGGTTCACAGATACGCAGTATTTT. This encodes CASSYSPGFTDTQYF.

This clonotype was detected many times. J is TRBJ1-1 and V is TRBV12-3 or TRBV12-4; no clear D. The length of the CDR3 is 13 residues. Trimming took 5 bases from V and 4 from J, leaving 11 bases between them. The CDR3 nucleotides are TGTGCCAGCAGTAATCTACTCCGCACTGAAGCTTTCTTT. This codes for CASSNLLRTEAFF.

This clonotype was counted many times. This rearrangement joins TRBV5-1 to TRBJ2-7; TRBD1 matches 10 bases. The CDR3 sequence is 14 residues long. V lost 6 bases and J lost 3; bases outside the gene matches: 6. Germline V lookup: CDR1 SGHRS, CDR2 YFSETQ. In nucleotides, the CDR3 is TGCGCCAGCACCCCCGGGACAGGGGTCTACGAGCAGTACTTC. Encoded protein: CASTPGTGVYEQYF.

This clonotype has only a few counts. The genes are TRBV11-3 and TRBJ1-1; D unclear. Trimming took 4 bases from V and 5 from J, leaving 14 bases between them. CDR3 size: 14 residues. Germline loops: CDR1 SGHNT, CDR2 YENEEA. CDR3 DNA: TGTGCCAGCAGCTCCCGGAGCCGAGGGACTGAAGCTTTCTTT. Amino acids: CASSSRSRGTEAFF.

This clonotype was counted at least ten times. The rearrangement uses TRBV12-3 or TRBV12-4 and TRBJ1-2, with D maybe TRBD1 (5 bases). This CDR3 contains 14 residues. V was pared by 6 bases and J by 8 bases, with 19 bases between. The CDR3 bases are TGTGCCAGCAGCTCCGGGACCGCGACGCTCGGCTACACCTTC. It specifies CASSSGTATLGYTF.

This clonotype showed up just a few times. The genes are TRBV7-9 and TRBJ2-2; D ambiguous. Trimming stripped 3 bases from V and 5 bases from J, with 13 bases between. CDR1 is SEHNR, CDR2 FQNEAQ, per germline (reference sequence). This CDR3 has 15 amino acids. The CDR3 DNA reads as TGTGCCAGCAGCTTGGGTCTCCCGGAGACCGGGGAGCTGTTTTTT. Encoded protein: CASSLGLPETGELFF.

This clonotype was observed a handful of times. The chain combines TRBV5-3 with TRBJ1-4; D may be TRBD1 (5 bases). TRBV5-3 is identified as an open reading frame with a role that is uncertain. CDR3 length equals 16 residues. Trimming pared 3 bases from V and 4 bases from J, leaving 16 bases between. CDR3 loop: CARSSQGTGLNEKLFF. DNA for the CDR3: TGTGCCAGAAGCTCCCAGGGAACGGGCCTTAATGAAAAACTGTTTTTT.

The chain recombines TRBV6-6 with TRBJ2-1; 9 nucleotides line up with TRBD2. CDR3 length: 12 amino acids. V lost 5 bases and J lost 15; bases outside the gene matches: 8. Per the germline V gene, CDR1 is MNHNY and CDR2 is SVGAGI (reference sequence). In DNA form, the CDR3 reads TGTGCCAGCAGTGGATCTAGCGGGGTTTCGTTCTTC. This gives the protein CASSGSSGVSFF.

In this sample, this clonotype turned up many times. This sequence joins TRBV27 and TRBJ1-1, with a weak D call TRBD1 (5 bases). The CDR3 is made up of 14 amino acids. With 2 bases removed from V and 6 bases from J, the gap between germline ends came to 13 bases. CDR1 is MNHEY and CDR2 is SMNVEV in the germline V gene (reference sequence). CDR3 in DNA: TGTGCCAGCAGTTTAGGAGGAGGGGTCCCTGAAGCTTTCTTT. Its translation is CASSLGGGVPEAFF.

This clonotype showed up many times. The V call is TRBV5-1, the J call TRBJ1-2, with 8 bases that match TRBD1. The V segment lost 4 bases and the J segment 7 bases; nucleotides outside the gene matches: 6. The germline CDR1 and CDR2 sequences are SGHRS and YFSETQ. CDR3 length equals 13 residues. CDR3 nucleotides: TGCGCCAGCAGCCCCGGGACAGGCGGTGGCTACACCTTC. It yields the protein CASSPGTGGGYTF.

This clonotype was seen many times. The CDR3 bases are TGTGCCAGCAGTTTAGGGCTAGCGGGCCTTGAGCAGTTCTTC. Its translation is CASSLGLAGLEQFF. The rearrangement joins TRBV12-3 or TRBV12-4 to TRBJ2-1; 8 nucleotides match TRBD2. V shed 1 base and J 9 bases; nucleotides not matched to a gene: 5. The CDR3 sequence is 14 residues long.

The chain couples TRBV6-2 or TRBV6-3 to TRBJ2-5; 11 nucleotides align to TRBD1. The CDR3 is 16 residues long. Germline trimming cut 2 bases from V and 7 bases from J; bases unmatched to any gene: 9. From germline, CDR1 is MNHEY and CDR2 SVGEGT. The CDR3 sequence is CASSYPGTGGIWTQYF. CDR3 nucleotide sequence: TGTGCCAGCAGTTACCCCGGGACAGGGGGAATTTGGACCCAGTACTTC.